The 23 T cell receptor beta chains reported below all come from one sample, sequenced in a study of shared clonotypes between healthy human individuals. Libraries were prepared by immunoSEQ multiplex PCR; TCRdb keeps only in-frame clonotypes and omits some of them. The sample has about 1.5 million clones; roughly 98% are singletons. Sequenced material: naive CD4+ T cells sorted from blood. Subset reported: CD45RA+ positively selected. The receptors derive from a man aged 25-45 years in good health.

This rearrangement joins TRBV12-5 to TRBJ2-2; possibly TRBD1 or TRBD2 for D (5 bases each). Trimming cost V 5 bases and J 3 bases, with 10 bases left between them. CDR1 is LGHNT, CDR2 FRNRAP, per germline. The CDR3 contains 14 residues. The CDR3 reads CASGRDLYTGELFF. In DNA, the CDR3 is TGTGCTAGTGGTAGGGACCTCTACACCGGGGAGCTGTTTTTT.

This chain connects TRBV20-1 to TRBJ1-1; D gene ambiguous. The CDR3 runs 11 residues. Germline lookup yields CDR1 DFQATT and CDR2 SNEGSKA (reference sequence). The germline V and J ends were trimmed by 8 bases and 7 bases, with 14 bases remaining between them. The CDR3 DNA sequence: TGCAGTACTACTGACACTATTGAAGCTTTCTTT. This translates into CSTTDTIEAFF.

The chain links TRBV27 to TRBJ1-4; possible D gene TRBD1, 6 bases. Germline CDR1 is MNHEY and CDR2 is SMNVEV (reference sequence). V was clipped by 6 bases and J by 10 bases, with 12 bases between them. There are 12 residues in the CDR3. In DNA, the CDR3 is TGTGCCAGCAGCAACAGGGATCTAAAACTGTTTTTT. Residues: CASSNRDLKLFF.

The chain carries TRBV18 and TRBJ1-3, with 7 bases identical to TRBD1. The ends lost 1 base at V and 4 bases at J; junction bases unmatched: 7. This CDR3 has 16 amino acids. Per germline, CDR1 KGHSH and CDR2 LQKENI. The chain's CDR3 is CASSPLQGGRGNTIYF. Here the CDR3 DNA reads TGTGCCAGCTCACCACTCCAGGGGGGAAGAGGAAACACCATATATTTT.

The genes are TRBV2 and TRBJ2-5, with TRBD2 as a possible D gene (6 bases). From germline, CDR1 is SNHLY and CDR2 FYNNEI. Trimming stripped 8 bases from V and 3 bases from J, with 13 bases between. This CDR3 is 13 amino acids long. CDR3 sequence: CASCRGAKETQYF. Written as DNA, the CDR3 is TGTGCCAGCTGCCGCGGGGCTAAAGAGACCCAGTACTTC.

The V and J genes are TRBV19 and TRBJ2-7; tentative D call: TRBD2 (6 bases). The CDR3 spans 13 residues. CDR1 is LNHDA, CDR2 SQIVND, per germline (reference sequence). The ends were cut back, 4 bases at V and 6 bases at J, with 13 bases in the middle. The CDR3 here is CASSSGVPFEQYF. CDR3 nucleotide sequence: TGTGCCAGTAGTAGCGGGGTCCCCTTCGAGCAGTACTTC.

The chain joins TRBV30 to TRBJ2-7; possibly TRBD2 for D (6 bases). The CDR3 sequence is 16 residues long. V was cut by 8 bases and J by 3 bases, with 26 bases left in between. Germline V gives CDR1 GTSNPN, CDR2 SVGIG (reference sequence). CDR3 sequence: CAPRGTSEGQLYEQYF. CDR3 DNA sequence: TGTGCCCCCCGCGGAACCTCGGAGGGGCAGCTCTACGAGCAGTACTTC.

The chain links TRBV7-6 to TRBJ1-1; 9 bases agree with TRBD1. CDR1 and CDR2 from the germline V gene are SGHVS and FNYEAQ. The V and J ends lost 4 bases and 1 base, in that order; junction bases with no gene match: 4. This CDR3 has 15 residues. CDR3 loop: CASSYRTGANTEAFF. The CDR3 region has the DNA TGTGCCAGCAGCTACAGGACAGGGGCGAACACTGAAGCTTTCTTT.

CDR3 nucleotides: TGTGCCTGGACAGGGGGATTGGACACTGAAGCTTTCTTT. Protein product: CAWTGGLDTEAFF. This rearrangement joins TRBV30 to TRBJ1-1; TRBD1 aligns across 7 bases. The junction had 5 bases not matched to a gene; V was cut back by 4 bases and J by 3 bases. Germline CDR1 GTSNPN, CDR2 SVGIG (reference sequence). The CDR3 contains 13 residues.

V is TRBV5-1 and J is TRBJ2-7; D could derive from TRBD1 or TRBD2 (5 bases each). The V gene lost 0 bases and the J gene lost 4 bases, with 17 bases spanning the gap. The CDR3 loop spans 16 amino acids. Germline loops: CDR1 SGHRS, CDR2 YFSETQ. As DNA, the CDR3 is TGCGCCAGCAGCTTGGTGGGGGTTACAAATCAATACGAGCAGTACTTC. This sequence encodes CASSLVGVTNQYEQYF.

The CDR3, as DNA: TGCGCCAGCAGCTTGCCAGGGGGCCTGGATGGCTACACCTTC. Translated, it gives CASSLPGGLDGYTF. V usage is TRBV5-1 and J usage is TRBJ1-2; 8 bases agree with TRBD1. This CDR3 comprises 14 residues. The V gene's germline CDR1 is SGHRS and CDR2 YFSETQ. J lost 6 bases, V lost 1 base, and 5 bases had no gene match.

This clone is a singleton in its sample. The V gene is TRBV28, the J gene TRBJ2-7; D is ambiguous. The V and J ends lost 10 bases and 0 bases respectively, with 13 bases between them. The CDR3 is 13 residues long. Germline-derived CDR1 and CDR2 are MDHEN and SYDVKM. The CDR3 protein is CATLSQGSYEQYF. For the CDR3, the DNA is TGTGCCACCCTCTCGCAAGGCTCCTACGAGCAGTACTTC.

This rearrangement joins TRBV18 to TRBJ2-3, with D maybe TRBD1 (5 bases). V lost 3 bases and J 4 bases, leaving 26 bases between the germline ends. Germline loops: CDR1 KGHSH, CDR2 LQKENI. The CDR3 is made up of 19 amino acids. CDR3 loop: CASSPTPFTGPIAADTQYF. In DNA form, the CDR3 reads TGTGCCAGCTCACCTACCCCATTTACAGGCCCAATAGCAGCAGATACGCAGTATTTT.

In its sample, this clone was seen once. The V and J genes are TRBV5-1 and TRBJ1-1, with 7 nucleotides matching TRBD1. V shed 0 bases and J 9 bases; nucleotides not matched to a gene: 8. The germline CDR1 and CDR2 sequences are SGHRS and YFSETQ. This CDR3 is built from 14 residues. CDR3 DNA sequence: TGCGCCAGCAGCTTGGTGGGGGGACAGACACAAGCTTTCTTT. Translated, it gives CASSLVGGQTQAFF.

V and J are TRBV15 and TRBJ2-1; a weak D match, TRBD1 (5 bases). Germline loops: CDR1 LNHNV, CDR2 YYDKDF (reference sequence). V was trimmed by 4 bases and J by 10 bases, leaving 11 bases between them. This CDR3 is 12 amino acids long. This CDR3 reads CATSTTGIEQFF. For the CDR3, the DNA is TGTGCCACCAGCACCACAGGTATAGAGCAGTTCTTC. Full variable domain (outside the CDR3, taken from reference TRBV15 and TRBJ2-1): DAMVIQNPRYQVTQFGKPVTLSCSQTLNHNVMYWYQQKSSQAPKLLFHYYDKDFNNEADTPDNFQSRRPNTSFCFLDIRSPGLGDTAMYLCATSTTGIEQFFGPGTRLTVL.

The CDR3 DNA is TGTGCCAGCCGGGGGGCAGGGTCTGGGGCCAACGTCCTGACTTTC. Amino acids: CASRGAGSGANVLTF. The chain uses TRBV28 and TRBJ2-6, with D maybe TRBD2 (7 bases). V lost 8 bases, J lost 1 base, and 12 bases lay in between. Germline assignment: CDR1 MDHEN and CDR2 SYDVKM. This CDR3 spans 15 amino acids.

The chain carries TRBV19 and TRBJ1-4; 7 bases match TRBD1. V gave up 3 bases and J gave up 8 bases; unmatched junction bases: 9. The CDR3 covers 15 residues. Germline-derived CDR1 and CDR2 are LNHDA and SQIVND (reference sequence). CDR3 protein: CASSMGTGVGEKLFF. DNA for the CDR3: TGTGCCAGTAGTATGGGTACAGGGGTGGGCGAAAAACTGTTTTTT.

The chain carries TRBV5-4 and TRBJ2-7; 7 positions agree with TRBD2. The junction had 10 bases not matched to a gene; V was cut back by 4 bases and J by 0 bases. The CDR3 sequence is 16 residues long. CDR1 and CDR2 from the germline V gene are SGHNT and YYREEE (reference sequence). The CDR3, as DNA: TGTGCCAGCAGCCTCGGTGGGGGGGTGAGCTCCTACGAGCAGTACTTC. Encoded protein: CASSLGGGVSSYEQYF. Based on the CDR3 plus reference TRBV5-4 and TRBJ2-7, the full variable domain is ETGVTQSPTHLIKTRGQQVTLRCSSQSGHNTVSWYQQALGQGPQFIFQYYREEENGRGNFPPRFSGLQFPNYSSELNVNALELDDSALYLCASSLGGGVSSYEQYFGPGTRLTVT.

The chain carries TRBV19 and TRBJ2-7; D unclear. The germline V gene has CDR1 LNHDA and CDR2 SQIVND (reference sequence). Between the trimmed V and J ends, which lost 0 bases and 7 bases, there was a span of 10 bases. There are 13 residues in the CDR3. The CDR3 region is CASSIDYAREQYF. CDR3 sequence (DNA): TGTGCCAGTAGTATAGATTATGCGCGGGAGCAGTACTTC.

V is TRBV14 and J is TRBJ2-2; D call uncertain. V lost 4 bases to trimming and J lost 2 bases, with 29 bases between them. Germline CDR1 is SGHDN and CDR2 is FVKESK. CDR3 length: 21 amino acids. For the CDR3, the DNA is TGTGCCAGCAGCCCCCGAAAGGTGTTCGGCCGCCCGGAGACTAACACCGGGGAGCTGTTTTTT. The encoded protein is CASSPRKVFGRPETNTGELFF.

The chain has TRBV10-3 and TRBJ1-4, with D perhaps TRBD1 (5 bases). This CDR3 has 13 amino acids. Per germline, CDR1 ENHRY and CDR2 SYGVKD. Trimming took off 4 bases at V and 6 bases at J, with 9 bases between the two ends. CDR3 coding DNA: TGTGCCATCAGTGCGGGGGGAGATGAAAAACTGTTTTTT. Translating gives CAISAGGDEKLFF.

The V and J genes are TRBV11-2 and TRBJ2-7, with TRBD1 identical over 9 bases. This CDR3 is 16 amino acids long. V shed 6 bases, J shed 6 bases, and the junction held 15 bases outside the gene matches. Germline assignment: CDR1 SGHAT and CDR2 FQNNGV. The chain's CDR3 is CASSSLSGTGPGEQYF. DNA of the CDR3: TGTGCCAGCAGTTCCCTATCGGGGACAGGGCCTGGCGAGCAGTACTTC.

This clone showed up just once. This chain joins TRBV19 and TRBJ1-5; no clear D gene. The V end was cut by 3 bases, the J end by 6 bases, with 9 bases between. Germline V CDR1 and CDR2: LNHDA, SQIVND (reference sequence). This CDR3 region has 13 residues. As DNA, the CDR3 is TGTGCCAGTAGTATCCGGGGTGCTCAGCCCCAGCATTTT. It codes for CASSIRGAQPQHF.